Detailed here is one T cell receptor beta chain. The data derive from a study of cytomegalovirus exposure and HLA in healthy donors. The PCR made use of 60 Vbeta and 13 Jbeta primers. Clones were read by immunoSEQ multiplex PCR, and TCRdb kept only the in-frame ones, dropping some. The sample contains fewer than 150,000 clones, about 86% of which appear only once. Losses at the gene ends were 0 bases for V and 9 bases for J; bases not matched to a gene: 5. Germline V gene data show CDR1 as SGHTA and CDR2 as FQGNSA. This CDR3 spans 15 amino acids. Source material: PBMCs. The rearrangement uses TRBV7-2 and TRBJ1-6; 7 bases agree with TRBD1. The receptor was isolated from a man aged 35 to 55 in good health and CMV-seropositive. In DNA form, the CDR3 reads TGTGCCAGCAGCTTAGCGGGACAGACCCGTTCACCCCTCCACTTT. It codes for CASSLAGQTRSPLHF.